The source of this T cell receptor (beta chain) is a study of cytomegalovirus exposure and HLA in healthy donors. Study background: A subsequent analysis stated that the 100 to 150 validation repertoires were run on the same platform as the roughly 620 first-cohort repertoires.

On this clone: Its cognate antigen is unknown.

Study conclusions and caveats: TCR beta chains numbering more than 150 were designated cytomegalovirus-associated. According to reports, the classifier identified cytomegalovirus status with high specificity and sensitivity.

V was clipped by 8 bases and J by 0 bases, with 13 bases between them. The CDR3 length is 15 residues. Germline V CDR1 and CDR2: MNHNS, SASEGT. Assay: immunoSEQ multiplex PCR; the TCRdb copy retains only in-frame clones and omits some. This table holds fewer than 400,000 clones, roughly 88% found once. V usage is TRBV6-1 and J usage is TRBJ2-2; D uncertain. The specimen sequenced was PBMCs. This clonotype was sampled from a woman aged 18-30 years in good health and CMV-seronegative. This chain's CDR3 is CASSSEDTNTGELFF. Here the CDR3 DNA reads TGTGCCAGCTCAAGCGAAGATACGAACACCGGGGAGCTGTTTTTT.